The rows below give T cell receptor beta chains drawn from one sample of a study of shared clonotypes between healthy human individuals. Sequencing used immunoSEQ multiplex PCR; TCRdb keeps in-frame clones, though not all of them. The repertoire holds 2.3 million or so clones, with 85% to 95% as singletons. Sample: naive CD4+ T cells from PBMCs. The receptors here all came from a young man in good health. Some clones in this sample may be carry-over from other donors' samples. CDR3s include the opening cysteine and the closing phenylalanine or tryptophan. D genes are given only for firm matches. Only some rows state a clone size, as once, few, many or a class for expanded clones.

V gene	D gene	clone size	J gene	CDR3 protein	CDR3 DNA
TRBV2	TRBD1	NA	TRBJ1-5	CASRRTGGRDQPQHF	TGTGCCAGCAGACGGACAGGGGGTAGAGATCAGCCCCAGCATTTT
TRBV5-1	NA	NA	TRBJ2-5	CASSTMTDQETQYF	TGCGCCAGCAGCACCATGACAGACCAAGAGACCCAGTACTTC
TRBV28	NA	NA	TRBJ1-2	CASSFGQTLRYYGYTF	TGTGCCAGCAGCTTCGGACAGACCCTACGCTACTATGGCTACACCTTC
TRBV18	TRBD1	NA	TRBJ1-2	CASSPTKTGGHGYTF	TGTGCCAGCTCACCCACTAAGACAGGGGGTCATGGCTACACCTTC
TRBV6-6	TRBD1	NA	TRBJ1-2	CASTRTGASEDSYTF	TGTGCCAGCACCCGGACAGGGGCCTCCGAAGATAGCTACACCTTC
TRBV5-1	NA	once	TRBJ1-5	CASSLEGVVNQPQHF	TGCGCCAGCAGCTTGGAGGGTGTGGTCAATCAGCCCCAGCATTTT
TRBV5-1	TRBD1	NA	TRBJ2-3	CASSYATGVLTDTQYF	TGCGCCAGCAGCTATGCGACAGGGGTGTTAACAGATACGCAGTATTTT
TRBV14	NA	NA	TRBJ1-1	CASSQRGSGTEAFF	TGTGCCAGCAGCCAAAGGGGGTCCGGCACTGAAGCTTTCTTT
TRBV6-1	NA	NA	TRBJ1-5	CASSENKINQPQHF	TGTGCCAGCAGTGAGAACAAGATTAATCAGCCCCAGCATTTT
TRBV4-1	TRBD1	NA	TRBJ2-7	CASSHNRGLTYEQYF	TGCGCCAGCAGCCACAACAGGGGTTTAACCTACGAGCAGTACTTC
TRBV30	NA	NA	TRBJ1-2	CAWVAGRDLHGYTF	TGTGCCTGGGTCGCGGGTCGGGATCTGCATGGCTACACCTTC
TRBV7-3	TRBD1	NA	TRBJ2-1	CASSRDRAWDEQFF	TGTGCCAGCAGCCGAGACAGGGCCTGGGATGAGCAGTTCTTC
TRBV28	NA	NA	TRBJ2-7	CASSLSTGEQYF	TGTGCCAGCAGTTTATCGACGGGAGAGCAGTACTTC
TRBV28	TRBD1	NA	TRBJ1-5	CASRRRFDRGGNQPQHF	TGTGCCAGCAGACGACGCTTCGACAGGGGAGGCAATCAGCCCCAGCATTTT
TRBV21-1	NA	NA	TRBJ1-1	CASSARMGDTEAFF	TGTGCCAGCAGCGCTCGGATGGGGGACACTGAAGCTTTCTTT
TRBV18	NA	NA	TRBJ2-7	CASSPGFTYEQYF	TGTGCCAGCTCACCGGGGTTCACCTACGAGCAGTACTTC
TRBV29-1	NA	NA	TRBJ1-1	CSAPGLRGSVGNTEAFF	TGCAGCGCCCCGGGACTGAGGGGTAGTGTAGGCAACACTGAAGCTTTCTTT
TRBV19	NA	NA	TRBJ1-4	CASSTDDATNEKLFF	TGTGCCAGTAGTACCGACGATGCAACTAATGAAAAACTGTTTTTT
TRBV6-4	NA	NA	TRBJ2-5	CASPTRRTATQYF	TGTGCCTCCCCGACGCGCAGAACCGCCACCCAGTACTTC
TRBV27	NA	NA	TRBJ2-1	CATVDLGLNEQFF	TGTGCCACCGTGGACCTCGGGCTCAATGAGCAGTTCTTC
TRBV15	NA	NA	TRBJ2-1	CATSRDPRHEQFF	TGTGCCACCAGCAGAGATCCCAGGCATGAGCAGTTCTTC
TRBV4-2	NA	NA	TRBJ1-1	CASSQIAGRKAEAFF	TGTGCCAGCAGCCAAATCGCGGGTCGGAAGGCTGAAGCTTTCTTT
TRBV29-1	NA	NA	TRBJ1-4	CSAQTLTNEKLFF	TGCAGCGCCCAAACTCTGACTAATGAAAAACTGTTTTTT
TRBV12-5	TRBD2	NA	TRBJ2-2	CASGFGTSGDGELFF	TGTGCTAGTGGTTTCGGGACTAGCGGGGACGGGGAGCTGTTTTTT
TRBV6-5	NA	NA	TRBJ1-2	CASTPSQSNYGYTF	TGTGCCAGCACCCCCTCGCAGTCTAACTATGGCTACACCTTC
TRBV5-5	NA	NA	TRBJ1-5	CASSLASPNQPQHF	TGTGCCAGCAGCTTGGCCAGCCCAAATCAGCCCCAGCATTTT
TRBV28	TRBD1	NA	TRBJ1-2	CASSPSGGYGYTF	TGTGCCAGCAGTCCATCAGGGGGGTATGGCTACACCTTC
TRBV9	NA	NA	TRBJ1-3	CASSATYSSGNTIYF	TGTGCCAGCAGCGCCACGTATTCCTCTGGAAACACCATATATTTT
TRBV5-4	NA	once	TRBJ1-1	CASSLGGETRGTEAFF	TGTGCCAGCAGCCTGGGTGGGGAGACCCGAGGGACTGAAGCTTTCTTT
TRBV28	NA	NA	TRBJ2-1	CASSQHGAYNEQFF	TGTGCCAGCAGCCAACATGGGGCCTACAATGAGCAGTTCTTC
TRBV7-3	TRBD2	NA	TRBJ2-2	CASSTGLASTGELFF	TGTGCCAGCAGCACGGGACTAGCGAGCACCGGGGAGCTGTTTTTC
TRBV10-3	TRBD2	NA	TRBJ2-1	CAISGRSGRDNSEQFF	TGTGCCATCAGCGGACGTAGCGGGAGGGACAATTCGGAGCAGTTCTTC
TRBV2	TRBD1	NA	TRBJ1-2	CASSLGTGPNYGYTF	TGTGCCAGCAGCCTAGGGACAGGGCCAAACTATGGCTACACCTTC
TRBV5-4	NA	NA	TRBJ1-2	CASSLGQDGYTF	TGTGCCAGCAGCTTGGGACAGGACGGCTACACCTTC
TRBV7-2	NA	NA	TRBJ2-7	CASSLVYEQYF	TGTGCCAGCAGCCTCGTGTACGAGCAGTACTTC
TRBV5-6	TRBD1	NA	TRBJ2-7	CASSLFNRGGEQYF	TGTGCCAGCAGCCTATTCAACAGGGGTGGCGAGCAGTACTTC
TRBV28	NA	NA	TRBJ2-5	CASGASSETQYF	TGTGCCAGCGGAGCTTCCTCCGAGACCCAGTACTTC
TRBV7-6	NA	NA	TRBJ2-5	CASSLYAGRMETQYF	TGTGCCAGCAGCTTATACGCAGGGAGGATGGAGACCCAGTACTTC
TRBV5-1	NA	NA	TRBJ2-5	CASSLGPGGRETQYF	TGCGCCAGCAGCTTGGGCCCCGGGGGGCGAGAGACCCAGTACTTC
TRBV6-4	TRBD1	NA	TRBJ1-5	CASSQDRDQPQHF	TGTGCCAGCAGTCAGGACAGGGATCAGCCCCAGCATTTT
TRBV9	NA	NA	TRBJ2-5	CASSVAPTRGETQYF	TGTGCCAGCAGCGTAGCCCCAACTAGGGGGGAGACCCAGTACTTC
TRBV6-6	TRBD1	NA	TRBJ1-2	CASGDRANYGYTF	TGTGCCAGCGGAGACAGGGCTAACTATGGCTACACCTTC
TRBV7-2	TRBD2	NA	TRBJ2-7	CASSFRLAGDYEQYF	TGTGCCAGCAGCTTTAGGCTAGCGGGGGACTACGAGCAGTACTTC
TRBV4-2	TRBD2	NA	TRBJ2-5	CASSQGISGEGVAQYF	TGTGCCAGCAGCCAAGGGATTAGCGGGGAAGGGGTGGCCCAGTACTTC
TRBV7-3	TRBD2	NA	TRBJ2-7	CASSISSGSQYEQYF	TGTGCCAGCAGCATCTCTAGCGGGAGCCAGTACGAGCAGTACTTC
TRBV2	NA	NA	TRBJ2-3	CASSEQGPITDTQYF	TGTGCCAGCAGTGAACAGGGGCCGATCACAGATACGCAGTATTTT
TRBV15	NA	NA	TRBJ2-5	CATSRDPLIEETQYF	TGTGCCACCAGCAGAGACCCCCTGATAGAGGAGACCCAGTACTTC
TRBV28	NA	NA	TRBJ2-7	CASSSPAAGYF	TGTGCCAGCAGTTCTCCGGCCGCGGGGTACTTC
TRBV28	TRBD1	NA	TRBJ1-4	CASSPGGGGEKLFF	TGTGCCAGCAGCCCCGGAGGGGGCGGCGAAAAACTGTTTTTT